Detailed here is one TCR beta chain. The data were taken from a study of shared clonotypes between healthy human individuals. Measured with immunoSEQ multiplex PCR; TCRdb has only the in-frame clones, and not every one. Of roughly 2.5 million clones in the sample, approximately 90% were seen once. V lost 6 bases and J 6 bases, leaving 14 bases between the germline ends. Germline CDR1 is WSHSY and CDR2 is SAAADI. This CDR3 region has 13 residues. Sequenced input: naive CD4+ T cells sorted from blood. Subset meaning: CD45RA+ positively selected. The V and J genes are TRBV10-2 and TRBJ1-1; D gene uncertain. The receptor was isolated from a man aged 18 to 35 in good health. DNA for the CDR3: TGCGCCAGCAGGAGTAAACGGAAGGCTGAAGCTTTCTTT. Encoded protein: CASRSKRKAEAFF.